This T cell receptor beta chain stems from a study of metastatic and nonmetastatic thyroid tumors. This clone was counted between two and nine times. V was trimmed by 7 bases and J by 15 bases, leaving 25 bases between them. Germline CDR1 LNHDA, CDR2 SQIVND (reference sequence). The CDR3 totals 15 residues. Thyroid surgery was preceded by no treatment in any patient. With MiXCR, TCRdb called clones anew from the PCR reads. The sample has roughly 44,000 clones; about 24% are singletons. The sample taken for sequencing was tumor tissue. The chain joins TRBV19 to TRBJ1-6; TRBD1 might be the D (5 bases). The source is a female donor with papillary thyroid cancer or a benign thyroid nodule (not recorded which). Some clones in this sample may be carry-over from other donors' samples. CDR3 DNA sequence: TGTGCCAGTACGCCCCCGGGACTTGGACTTTATGGCCTCCACTTT. Translating gives CASTPPGLGLYGLHF.